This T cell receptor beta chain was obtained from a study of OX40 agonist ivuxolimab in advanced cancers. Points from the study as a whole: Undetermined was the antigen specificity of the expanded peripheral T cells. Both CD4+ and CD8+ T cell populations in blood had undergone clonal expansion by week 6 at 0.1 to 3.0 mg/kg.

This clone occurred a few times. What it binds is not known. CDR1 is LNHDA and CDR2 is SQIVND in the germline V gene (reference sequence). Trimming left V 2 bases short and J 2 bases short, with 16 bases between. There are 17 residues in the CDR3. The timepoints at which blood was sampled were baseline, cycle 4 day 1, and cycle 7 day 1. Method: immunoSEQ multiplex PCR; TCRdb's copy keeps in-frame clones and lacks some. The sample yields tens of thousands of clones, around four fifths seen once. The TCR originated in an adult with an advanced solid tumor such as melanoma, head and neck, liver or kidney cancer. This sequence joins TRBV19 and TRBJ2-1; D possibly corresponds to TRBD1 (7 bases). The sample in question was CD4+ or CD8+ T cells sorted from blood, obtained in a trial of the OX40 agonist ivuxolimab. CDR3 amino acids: CASSITWGDSTYNEQFF. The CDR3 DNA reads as TGTGCCAGTAGTATAACGTGGGGGGACAGTACCTACAATGAGCAGTTCTTC. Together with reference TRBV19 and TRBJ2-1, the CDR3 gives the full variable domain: DGGITQSPKYLFRKEGQNVTLSCEQNLNHDAMYWYRQDPGQGLRLIYYSQIVNDFQKGDIAEGYSVSREKKESFPLTVTSAQKNPTAFYLCASSITWGDSTYNEQFFGPGTRLTVL.